This TCR beta chain originates from a study of T-cell reconstitution after alpha-beta-depleted transplantation in children (dated by TCRdb to the mid-2010s). About the study as a whole: The study quantitatively tracked T-cell immune reconstitution after TCRalphabeta/CD19-depleted allogeneic hematopoietic cell transplantation in children using TCR repertoire profiling. The full study reports these points: Apparently early alphabetaT-cell count recovery about two months after transplant reportedly relied on only several hundred rapidly expanded clones derived from non-depleted graft cells. In some patients, the high TCRbeta diversity seen at day 60 was put down to recipient T cells and intrathymic progenitors that had survived conditioning. Over the following months the frequencies of hyperexpanded clones went down, and after one year T-cell counts and TCRbeta diversity were mostly credited to newly produced T cells.

What this sample's treatment or condition label stands for: allogeneic hematopoietic cell transplantation with graft depleted of TCRalphabeta T cells and CD19 B cells. The children who served as transplant recipients had been given grafts of TCRalphabeta/CD19-depleted allogeneic hematopoietic cells. The library was generated by PCR. Sequenced using an Illumina HiSeq 2500. Molecular barcoding was employed in the preparation of TCR libraries, with unique molecular identifiers being used to normalize TCRbeta repertoire quantification. The public reads were reanalyzed by TCRdb: fastp trimming at Q25, MiXCR alignment, in-frame beta chains only. For every CDR3 protein sequence, its rows merge into one entry that carries the most common genes and DNA. This sample gives around 440,000 distinct CDR3 sequences in total; about 10% of them show up just once. Around 2% of the sample belongs to the ten largest clones.

At least ten counts were recorded for this clonotype. What antigen it recognizes has not been identified. No base quality values were provided; no much bigger clone lies one nucleotide off. Germline trimming: 5 bases from V, 8 bases from J; junction bases outside gene matches: 8. From its cysteine to its phenylalanine, the CDR3 spans 15 amino acids. Only the CDR3 part of the read is kept: 45 bases, read in frame from the first base. Sequences SGHVS (CDR1) and FNYEAQ (CDR2) are obtained from the germline V gene. Specimen: PBMCs, collected before TCRalphabeta/CD19-depleted stem cell transplant. The clonotype was recovered from a child under 10 years old with inherited bone marrow failure, due to receive a stem cell transplant. The chain couples TRBV7-6 to TRBJ2-1; 11 junctional bases match TRBD2. The DNA reads TGTGCCAGCAGCGGTAGCGGGAGGGCCTGGGATGAGCAGTTCTTC. Its coded protein is CASSGSGRAWDEQFF.